The 26 T cell receptor beta chains presented below share a single source sample, sequenced in a study of blood T cell repertoires in COVID-19. Generated by immunoSEQ multiplex PCR, the TCRdb table keeps only in-frame clones and is missing some. The sample holds approximately 280,000 clones, around 92% seen once. The sample was PBMCs or T cells enriched from blood (not recorded which). These TCRs come from a woman aged 60-70 years who had recovered from COVID-19.

The gene calls are TRBV12-3 or TRBV12-4 and TRBJ1-5, with no clear D. This CDR3 spans 12 amino acids. V was pared by 5 bases and J by 6 bases, with 8 bases between. The CDR3 coding sequence is TGTGCCAGCAGTATGTACATTCAGCCCCAGCATTTT. Translated: CASSMYIQPQHF.

This rearrangement joins TRBV11-2 to TRBJ1-4; possible D gene TRBD1, 5 bases. Trimming left V 5 bases short and J 5 bases short, with 12 bases between. CDR1 is SGHAT, CDR2 FQNNGV, per germline. CDR3 length: 14 residues. In nucleotides, the CDR3 is TGTGCCAGCAGCCCGAACCGGGGGAATGAAAAACTGTTTTTT. Translation: CASSPNRGNEKLFF.

V usage is TRBV1 and J usage is TRBJ1-5; the tabulated D call, TRBD1, remains unverified against the DNA. TRBV1 is a pseudogene segment. The CDR3 consists of 16 residues. CDR3 in amino acids: CTSSQVKDRESQPQHF. CDR3 nucleotide sequence: TGCACCAGCAGCCAAGTGAAGGACAGGGAGAGTCAGCCCCAGCATTTT.

V is TRBV27 and J is TRBJ1-2; D is undetermined. Deletions cut 5 bases from V and 8 bases from J, with 15 bases between. The CDR3 contains 13 residues. Germline lookup yields CDR1 MNHEY and CDR2 SMNVEV (reference sequence). The CDR3 region is CASSTGLAGGYTF. The DNA for the CDR3 is TGTGCCAGCAGTACCGGGCTTGCGGGGGGCTACACCTTC.

The rearrangement joins TRBV14 to TRBJ1-2; D gene ambiguous. CDR3 length equals 14 residues. Per germline, CDR1 SGHDN and CDR2 FVKESK. The germline V and J ends were trimmed by 2 bases and 4 bases, with 11 bases remaining between them. The CDR3 sequence is CASSQIPGTYGYTF. In DNA form, the CDR3 reads TGTGCCAGCAGCCAAATTCCGGGAACCTATGGCTACACCTTC.

The chain couples TRBV2 to TRBJ1-5; 7 nucleotides match TRBD1. Germline V lookup: CDR1 SNHLY, CDR2 FYNNEI. CDR3 length equals 14 residues. Losses at the gene ends were 2 bases for V and 6 bases for J; bases not matched to a gene: 4. CDR3 DNA: TGTGCCAGCAGTGAAAGACAGGGTGGTCAGCCCCAGCATTTT. Protein product: CASSERQGGQPQHF.

This clone was seen ten or more times. The chain recombines TRBV19 with TRBJ2-7; 10 bases line up with TRBD2. The ends lost 5 bases at V and 2 bases at J; junction bases unmatched: 12. The CDR3 runs to 17 residues. The V gene's germline CDR1 is LNHDA and CDR2 SQIVND (reference sequence). In nucleotides, the CDR3 is TGTGCCAGTAGTCGACTAGCGGGTTCTACTCCGCCCTACGAGCAGTACTTC. As protein: CASSRLAGSTPPYEQYF.

This chain connects TRBV7-2 to TRBJ2-3, with 14 bases identical to TRBD2. In germline, CDR1 is SGHTA, CDR2 FQGNSA. CDR3 size: 16 residues. The junction had 4 bases not matched to a gene; V was cut back by 5 bases and J by 3 bases. CDR3 sequence: CASSPGLAGGTDTQYF. The CDR3 DNA follows: TGTGCCAGCAGCCCAGGACTAGCGGGAGGAACAGATACGCAGTATTTT.

The gene calls are TRBV10-1 and TRBJ1-1; D gene uncertain. V gave up 6 bases and J gave up 0 bases, with 8 bases separating them. CDR1 and CDR2 from the germline V gene are WNHNN and SYGVQD (reference sequence). The CDR3 runs 13 residues. The DNA of the CDR3 is TGCGCCAGCAGAAGGGAGATGAACACTGAAGCTTTCTTT. Its translation: CASRREMNTEAFF.

J is TRBJ2-7 and V is TRBV9, with D tentatively TRBD2 (6 bases). The CDR3 runs to 15 residues. The V gene lost 3 bases and the J gene lost 0 bases, with 13 bases spanning the gap. CDR1 is SGDLS, CDR2 YYNGEE, per germline. The DNA for the CDR3 is TGTGCCAGCAGCGGTCCCGGGACTTTCTCCTACGAGCAGTACTTC. Protein sequence: CASSGPGTFSYEQYF. Using reference TRBV9 and TRBJ2-7 for the parts outside the CDR3, the full variable domain is DSGVTQTPKHLITATGQRVTLRCSPRSGDLSVYWYQQSLDQGLQFLIQYYNGEERAKGNILERFSAQQFPDLHSELNLSSLELGDSALYFCASSGPGTFSYEQYFGPGTRLTVT.

The chain recombines TRBV19 with TRBJ1-2; D gene uncertain. Germline CDR1 is LNHDA and CDR2 is SQIVND (reference sequence). V gave up 3 bases and J gave up 4 bases, with 15 bases separating them. There are 15 residues in the CDR3. CDR3 sequence reads: CASSIPRPFSYGYTF. The CDR3 DNA reads TGTGCCAGTAGTATTCCCAGGCCCTTTTCCTATGGCTACACCTTC.

This chain joins TRBV6-5 and TRBJ2-3; TRBD2 matches at 9 bases. The CDR3 is 15 residues long. After removal of 4 bases from V and 8 bases from J, the junction contained 10 bases not matched to a gene. CDR1 is MNHEY, CDR2 SVGAGI, per germline. CDR3 nucleotide sequence: TGTGCCAGCAGTTCTGTCGCGGGAGGGGCGGTTACGCAGTATTTT. The encoded protein is CASSSVAGGAVTQYF.

The chain carries TRBV2 and TRBJ1-1, with a tentative D call TRBD1 (5 bases). V lost 4 bases to trimming and J lost 1 base, with 7 bases between them. CDR1 SNHLY and CDR2 FYNNEI come from the germline V gene. The CDR3 contains 13 residues. This CDR3 reads CASSADRNTEAFF. The CDR3 DNA reads as TGTGCCAGCAGTGCAGACAGGAACACTGAAGCTTTCTTT. The full variable domain, rest sourced from reference TRBV2 and TRBJ1-1, is EPEVTQTPSHQVTQMGQEVILRCVPISNHLYFYWYRQILGQKVEFLVSFYNNEISEKSEIFDDQFSVERPDGSNFTLKIRSTKLEDSAMYFCASSADRNTEAFFGQGTRLTVV.

The V gene is TRBV9, the J gene TRBJ1-1; maybe TRBD1 (5 bases). V lost 2 bases and J 4 bases, leaving 12 bases between the germline ends. This CDR3 contains 14 residues. The germline gives CDR1 SGDLS, CDR2 YYNGEE. DNA of the CDR3: TGTGCCAGCAGCGTGATTGACGGGGGCACTGAAGCTTTCTTT. Protein product: CASSVIDGGTEAFF.

The chain combines TRBV19 with TRBJ1-1; TRBD1 agrees at 8 bases. V shed 6 bases, J shed 1 base, and the junction held 4 bases outside the gene matches. The CDR3 is 14 amino acids. Germline lookup yields CDR1 LNHDA and CDR2 SQIVND (reference sequence). CDR3 sequence (DNA): TGTGCCAGTAGGGGGACAGGACGGAACACTGAAGCTTTCTTT. Amino acid sequence: CASRGTGRNTEAFF.

The rearrangement uses TRBV9 and TRBJ2-6, with D maybe TRBD1 (5 bases). Germline lookup yields CDR1 SGDLS and CDR2 YYNGEE. The V end lost 6 bases, the J end lost 0 bases, and 16 bases lay between the germline ends. The CDR3 is 17 amino acids. CDR3 sequence reads: CASTRAGALSGANVLTF. The CDR3 DNA reads as TGTGCCAGCACTAGGGCTGGGGCACTCTCTGGGGCCAACGTCCTGACTTTC.

The chain has TRBV15 and TRBJ2-1; D gene ambiguous. This CDR3 region has 13 residues. CDR1 LNHNV and CDR2 YYDKDF come from the germline V gene (reference sequence). Trimming removed 6 bases from V and 8 bases from J, with 14 bases in between. This CDR3 reads CATSDTFRHEQFF. As DNA, the CDR3 is TGTGCCACCAGTGACACGTTCCGGCATGAGCAGTTCTTC.

The chain has TRBV5-6 and TRBJ1-4, with D uncertain. The CDR3 sequence is 14 residues long. Per germline, CDR1 SGHDT and CDR2 YYEEEE. V lost 3 bases, J lost 0 bases, and 6 bases lay in between. The CDR3 DNA is TGTGCCAGCAGCTCCTTCGCAACTAATGAAAAACTGTTTTTT. Translating it yields CASSSFATNEKLFF. Full variable domain (remainder filled in from reference TRBV5-6 and TRBJ1-4): DAGVTQSPTHLIKTRGQQVTLRCSPKSGHDTVSWYQQALGQGPQFIFQYYEEEERQRGNFPDRFSGHQFPNYSSELNVNALLLGDSALYLCASSSFATNEKLFFGSGTQLSVL.

This sequence joins TRBV12-3 or TRBV12-4 and TRBJ2-1, with D possibly TRBD2 on 6 matching bases. This CDR3 spans 13 amino acids. The germline V and J ends were trimmed by 6 bases and 8 bases, with 14 bases remaining between them. CDR3 in amino acids: CASRRQRRDEQFF. The DNA for the CDR3 is TGTGCCAGCAGGAGACAGAGGAGGGATGAGCAGTTCTTC.

With regard to this clone: The sample holds other DNA sequences that translate to the same CDR3. The V gene is TRBV5-1, the J gene TRBJ2-5; 7 nucleotides align to TRBD1. Germline V gives CDR1 SGHRS, CDR2 YFSETQ. The junction had 1 base not matched to a gene; V was cut back by 0 bases and J by 5 bases. The CDR3 runs 13 residues. The CDR3 region is CASSLEGGETQYF. CDR3 sequence (DNA): TGCGCCAGCAGCTTGGAAGGGGGCGAGACCCAGTACTTC.

This clone has a single count. CDR3 sequence (DNA): TGTGCCAGCAGTTCTCGCGGCTTCCTCGCCACCCAAGAGACCCAGTACTTC. Translation gives CASSSRGFLATQETQYF. This rearrangement joins TRBV28 to TRBJ2-5; D remains ambiguous. The CDR3 extends over 17 amino acids. Trimming pared 4 bases from V and 1 base from J, leaving 19 bases between. CDR1 is MDHEN and CDR2 is SYDVKM in the germline V gene.

The chain has TRBV19 and TRBJ1-2; 9 positions agree with TRBD1. V dropped 8 bases and J dropped 5; count of bases not matched to a gene: 9. Germline assignment: CDR1 LNHDA and CDR2 SQIVND (reference sequence). This CDR3 region has 14 residues. CDR3 sequence: CASGDPGQGYGYTF. As DNA, the CDR3 is TGTGCCAGTGGTGATCCAGGACAGGGGTATGGCTACACCTTC.

The chain joins TRBV6-5 to TRBJ2-7; 7 bases fit TRBD1. The CDR3 covers 14 residues. After removal of 5 bases from V and 2 bases from J, the junction contained 6 bases not matched to a gene. Germline V lookup: CDR1 MNHEY, CDR2 SVGAGI. CDR3 DNA: TGTGCCAGCAGTCCTGACAGGGCTCCCTACGAGCAGTACTTC. As protein: CASSPDRAPYEQYF.

The chain combines TRBV13 with TRBJ1-4, with D possibly being TRBD1 (6 bases). Deletions cut 3 bases from V and 6 bases from J, with 8 bases between. The CDR3 contains 13 residues. From germline, CDR1 is PRHDT and CDR2 FYEKMQ (reference sequence). The CDR3 region is CASSLGAHEKLFF. The CDR3 bases are TGTGCCAGCAGCTTGGGGGCCCATGAAAAACTGTTTTTT.

The CDR3 region is CASSLGVSGGQETQYF. The CDR3 DNA reads as TGTGCCAGCAGTTTAGGGGTTAGCGGGGGACAAGAGACCCAGTACTTC. The chain uses TRBV28 and TRBJ2-5; TRBD2 matches 9 bases. CDR3 length equals 16 residues. V lost 2 bases to trimming and J lost 2 bases; unmatched junction nucleotides: 6. Germline V CDR1 and CDR2: MDHEN, SYDVKM.

The chain recombines TRBV2 with TRBJ2-3, with D tentatively TRBD1 (5 bases). This CDR3 has 12 amino acids. V dropped 4 bases and J dropped 6 bases, with 8 bases sitting between them. CDR1 is SNHLY and CDR2 is FYNNEI in the germline V gene. CDR3 bases: TGTGCCAGCAGTGTTCAGGGCGATACGCAGTATTTT. This translates into CASSVQGDTQYF.